Listed below are T cell receptor beta chains from one sample, sequenced in a study of beta chain features in type 1 diabetes. Sequencing used immunoSEQ multiplex PCR; TCRdb keeps in-frame clones, though not all of them. The profile shows around 430,000 clones, about 32% of them singletons. Material for sequencing was naive CD4+ T cells from blood. The receptors here all came from a man younger than 30 in good health. The CDR3 runs from the conserved cysteine through the conserved F or W. Fields, in order: V gene, clone size, D gene, J gene, CDR3 DNA, CDR3 protein. A D gene is named only where the DNA matches it firmly. Clone size is given for some rows only: seen once, a few or many times, or a class if the clone is expanded.

V gene: TRBV5-4; clone size: .; D gene: .; J gene: TRBJ1-1; CDR3 DNA: TGTGCCAGCAGCTCGGGCGGGGGCACTGAAGCTTTCTTT; CDR3 protein: CASSSGGGTEAFF
V gene: TRBV5-1; clone size: .; D gene: .; J gene: TRBJ2-3; CDR3 DNA: TGCGCCAGCAGCCTGACCACACGCACAGATACGCAGTATTTT; CDR3 protein: CASSLTTRTDTQYF
V gene: TRBV28; clone size: .; D gene: .; J gene: TRBJ1-2; CDR3 DNA: TGTGCCGAACGGGGGGCTGCTGGCTACACCTTC; CDR3 protein: CAERGAAGYTF
V gene: TRBV20-1; clone size: .; D gene: .; J gene: TRBJ2-3; CDR3 DNA: TGCAGTAGTGGGGTGGGGAATACGCAGTATTTT; CDR3 protein: CSSGVGNTQYF
V gene: TRBV15; clone size: .; D gene: .; J gene: TRBJ2-7; CDR3 DNA: TGTGCCACCAGCAGAGTTCCCCCCTCACCCGGGACCGCTCTCTACGAGCAGTACTTC; CDR3 protein: CATSRVPPSPGTALYEQYF
V gene: TRBV7-9; clone size: few; D gene: TRBD1; J gene: TRBJ2-5; CDR3 DNA: TGTGCCAGCAGCCCACCGGGACAGGGATACCAAGAGACCCAGTACTTC; CDR3 protein: CASSPPGQGYQETQYF
V gene: TRBV4-1; clone size: few; D gene: .; J gene: TRBJ2-1; CDR3 DNA: TGCGCCAGCAGCCAAGAACACCTCGAAGGAAATGAGCAGTTCTTC; CDR3 protein: CASSQEHLEGNEQFF
V gene: TRBV7-2; clone size: .; D gene: .; J gene: TRBJ2-3; CDR3 DNA: TGTGCCAGCAGGAGACAAACAAGCACAGATACGCAGTATTTT; CDR3 protein: CASRRQTSTDTQYF
V gene: TRBV29-1; clone size: .; D gene: .; J gene: TRBJ2-3; CDR3 DNA: TGCAGCGTTGATCCGGGTGCCTCTAGCACAGATACGCAGTATTTT; CDR3 protein: CSVDPGASSTDTQYF
V gene: TRBV30; clone size: .; D gene: .; J gene: TRBJ2-7; CDR3 DNA: TGTGCCTGGAGTAAGGACAGAGCCTACGAGCAGTACTTC; CDR3 protein: CAWSKDRAYEQYF
V gene: TRBV9; clone size: .; D gene: .; J gene: TRBJ2-5; CDR3 DNA: TGTGCCAGCAGCGTAGGAAGTAAAGAGACCCAGTACTTC; CDR3 protein: CASSVGSKETQYF
V gene: TRBV7-6; clone size: .; D gene: TRBD1; J gene: TRBJ1-3; CDR3 DNA: TGTGCCAGCAGCCTCTTCGAGGGGGCGATCTCTGGAAACACCATATATTTT; CDR3 protein: CASSLFEGAISGNTIYF
V gene: TRBV18; clone size: .; D gene: .; J gene: TRBJ2-3; CDR3 DNA: TGTGCCAGCTCAGAGTCCATCACAGATACGCAGTATTTT; CDR3 protein: CASSESITDTQYF
V gene: TRBV5-4; clone size: .; D gene: TRBD2; J gene: TRBJ2-5; CDR3 DNA: TGCGCCAGCAGCCCGGGACTAGCGGGAGTCCCAGAGACCCAGTACTTC; CDR3 protein: CASSPGLAGVPETQYF
V gene: TRBV29-1; clone size: .; D gene: TRBD1; J gene: TRBJ2-1; CDR3 DNA: TGCAGCGGAACCGGGACAGGGAGTTATAGCTCCTACAATGAGCAGTTCTTC; CDR3 protein: CSGTGTGSYSSYNEQFF
V gene: TRBV7-2; clone size: .; D gene: .; J gene: TRBJ2-7; CDR3 DNA: TGTGCCAGCGGGGGCAGGGTGCGCTACGAGCAGTACTTC; CDR3 protein: CASGGRVRYEQYF
V gene: TRBV7-3; clone size: once; D gene: TRBD1; J gene: TRBJ2-3; CDR3 DNA: TGTGCCAGCAGCTTCCGGACAGGCCCGGGAGATACGCAGTATTTT; CDR3 protein: CASSFRTGPGDTQYF
V gene: TRBV5-4; clone size: .; D gene: TRBD2; J gene: TRBJ2-4; CDR3 DNA: TGTGCCAGCAGCCTGGGGGGGACCAAAAACATTCAGTACTTC; CDR3 protein: CASSLGGTKNIQYF
V gene: TRBV30; clone size: few; D gene: .; J gene: TRBJ2-7; CDR3 DNA: TGTGCCTGGAGTGTGCAAGGGGGCTACGAGCAGTACTTC; CDR3 protein: CAWSVQGGYEQYF
V gene: TRBV5-4; clone size: few; D gene: .; J gene: TRBJ2-3; CDR3 DNA: TGTGCCAGCAGCTTCCACCCACTACTTCCCCCAGATACGCAGTATTTT; CDR3 protein: CASSFHPLLPPDTQYF
V gene: TRBV11-2; clone size: few; D gene: .; J gene: TRBJ2-1; CDR3 DNA: TGTGCCAGCAGCTTTCCTGGGCTAGCATGGGAGCAGTTCTTC; CDR3 protein: CASSFPGLAWEQFF
V gene: TRBV9; clone size: .; D gene: .; J gene: TRBJ1-1; CDR3 DNA: TGTGCCAGCAGCGTAGATGAGGTGAACACTGAAGCTTTCTTT; CDR3 protein: CASSVDEVNTEAFF
V gene: TRBV5-6; clone size: few; D gene: .; J gene: TRBJ1-1; CDR3 DNA: TGTGCCAGCAGTAAGATACCGACAGCTATGAACACTGAAGCTTTCTTT; CDR3 protein: CASSKIPTAMNTEAFF
V gene: TRBV5-1; clone size: .; D gene: .; J gene: TRBJ1-1; CDR3 DNA: TGCGCCAGCAGCTTGGAGGGCGGAGGGACTGAAGCTTTCTTT; CDR3 protein: CASSLEGGGTEAFF
V gene: TRBV10-3; clone size: .; D gene: .; J gene: TRBJ1-4; CDR3 DNA: TGTGCCATCAGTGACCGGGGGAGGACTAATGAAAAACTGTTTTTT; CDR3 protein: CAISDRGRTNEKLFF
V gene: TRBV28; clone size: .; D gene: TRBD1; J gene: TRBJ1-2; CDR3 DNA: TGTGCCAGCACGGGGACAGGGGGTTCCTATGGCTACACCTTC; CDR3 protein: CASTGTGGSYGYTF
V gene: TRBV30; clone size: few; D gene: .; J gene: TRBJ2-3; CDR3 DNA: TGTGCCTGGAGTAGAGGGGAATCAGGAGATACGCAGTATTTT; CDR3 protein: CAWSRGESGDTQYF
V gene: TRBV5-4; clone size: .; D gene: .; J gene: TRBJ1-4; CDR3 DNA: TGTGCCAGCAGCAAGTCAGAGAATGAAAAACTGTTTTTT; CDR3 protein: CASSKSENEKLFF
V gene: TRBV30; clone size: .; D gene: .; J gene: TRBJ2-3; CDR3 DNA: TGTGCCTGGAGTTCACCCTACAGGGATACGCAGTATTTT; CDR3 protein: CAWSSPYRDTQYF
V gene: TRBV4-2; clone size: few; D gene: .; J gene: TRBJ2-3; CDR3 DNA: TGTGCCAGCAGCCTCGGACTTGAAACAGATACGCAGTATTTT; CDR3 protein: CASSLGLETDTQYF